This T cell receptor (beta chain) was recovered during a study of PD-1 blockade in classical Hodgkin lymphoma. Overall study results and limits: With CD4+ cells, TCR diversity rose significantly by C4D1, but not with CD8+ cells. Repertoire differences have undefined causes, possibly disease activity or prior therapy. The diversity seen at baseline in complete responders resembled that of newly diagnosed patients.

Time point noted: cycle 4 day 1 (C4D1), after around six weeks of nivolumab. No patient escaped relapse after autologous stem cell transplantation, and brentuximab vedotin exposure varied. Complete response, partial response or progressive disease was each patient's best response. Comment on this clone: Its antigen is currently unknown.

Generated by immunoSEQ multiplex PCR, the TCRdb table keeps only in-frame clones and is missing some. The table records about 64,000 clones, 90% to 95% of them present only once. Germline V gene lookup returns CDR1 MDHEN and CDR2 SYDVKM. The V segment lost 5 bases and the J segment 4 bases; nucleotides outside the gene matches: 2. This CDR3 contains 14 residues. The sample here was peripheral blood mononuclear cells (PBMCs), taken before the fourth cycle of nivolumab. This receptor was obtained from a human donor with classical Hodgkin lymphoma. The V gene is TRBV28, the J gene TRBJ1-6; 7 bases are a match to TRBD1. The CDR3 reads CASSQQGYNSPLHF. In nucleotides, the CDR3 is TGTGCCAGCAGTCAACAGGGGTATAATTCACCCCTCCACTTT.